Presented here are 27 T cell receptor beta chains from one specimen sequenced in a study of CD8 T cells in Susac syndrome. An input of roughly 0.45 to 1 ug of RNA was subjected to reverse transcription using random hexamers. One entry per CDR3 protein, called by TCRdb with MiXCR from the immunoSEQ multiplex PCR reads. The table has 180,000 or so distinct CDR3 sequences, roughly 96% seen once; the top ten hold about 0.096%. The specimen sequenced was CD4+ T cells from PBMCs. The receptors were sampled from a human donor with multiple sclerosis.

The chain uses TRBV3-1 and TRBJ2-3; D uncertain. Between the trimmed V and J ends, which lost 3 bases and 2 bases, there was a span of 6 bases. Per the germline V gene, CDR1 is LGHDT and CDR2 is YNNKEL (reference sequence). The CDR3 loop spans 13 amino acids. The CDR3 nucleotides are TGTGCCAGCAGCCAGGTACCCACAGATACGCAGTATTTT. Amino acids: CASSQVPTDTQYF.

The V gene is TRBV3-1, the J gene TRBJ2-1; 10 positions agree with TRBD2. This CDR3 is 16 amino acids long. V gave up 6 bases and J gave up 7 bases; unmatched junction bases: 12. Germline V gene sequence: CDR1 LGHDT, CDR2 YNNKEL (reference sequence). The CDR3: CASSLLAGVRENEQFF. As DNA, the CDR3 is TGTGCCAGCAGTCTTCTAGCGGGGGTGAGGGAAAATGAGCAGTTCTTC.

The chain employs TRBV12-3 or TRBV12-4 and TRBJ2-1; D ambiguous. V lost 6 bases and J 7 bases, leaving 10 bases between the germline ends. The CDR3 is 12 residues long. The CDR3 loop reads CASSLGLNEQFF. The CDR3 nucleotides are TGTGCCAGCAGCCTCGGGCTAAATGAGCAGTTCTTC.

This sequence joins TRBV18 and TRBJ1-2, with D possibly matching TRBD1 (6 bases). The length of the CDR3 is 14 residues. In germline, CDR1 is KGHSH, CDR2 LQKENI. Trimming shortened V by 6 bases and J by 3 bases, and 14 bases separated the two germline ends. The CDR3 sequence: CASSSGGFDYGYTF. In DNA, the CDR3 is TGTGCCAGCTCCTCTGGGGGCTTCGACTATGGCTACACCTTC. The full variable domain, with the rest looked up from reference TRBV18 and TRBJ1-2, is NAGVMQNPRHLVRRRGQEARLRCSPMKGHSHVYWYRQLPEEGLKFMVYLQKENIIDESGMPKERFSAEFPKEGPSILRIQQVVRGDSAAYFCASSSGGFDYGYTFGSGTRLTVV.

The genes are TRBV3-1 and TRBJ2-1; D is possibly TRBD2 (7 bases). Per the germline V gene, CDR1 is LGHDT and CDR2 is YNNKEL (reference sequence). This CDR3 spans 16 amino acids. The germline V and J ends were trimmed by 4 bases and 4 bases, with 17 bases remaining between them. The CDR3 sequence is CASSPTGGGHYNEQFF. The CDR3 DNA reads TGTGCCAGCAGCCCCACTGGCGGGGGCCATTACAATGAGCAGTTCTTC.

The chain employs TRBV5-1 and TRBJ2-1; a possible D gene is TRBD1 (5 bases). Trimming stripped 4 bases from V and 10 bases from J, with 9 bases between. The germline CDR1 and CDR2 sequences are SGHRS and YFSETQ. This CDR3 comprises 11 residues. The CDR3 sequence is CASSKTVEQFF. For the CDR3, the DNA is TGCGCCAGCAGCAAGACAGTAGAGCAGTTCTTC.

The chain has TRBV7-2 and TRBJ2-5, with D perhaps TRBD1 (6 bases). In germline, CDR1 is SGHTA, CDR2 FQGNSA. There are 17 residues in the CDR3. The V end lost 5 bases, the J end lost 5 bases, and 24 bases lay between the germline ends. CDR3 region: CASSPTQGTARGETQYF. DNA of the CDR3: TGTGCCAGCAGCCCCACGCAAGGAACCGCAAGGGGGGAGACCCAGTACTTC.

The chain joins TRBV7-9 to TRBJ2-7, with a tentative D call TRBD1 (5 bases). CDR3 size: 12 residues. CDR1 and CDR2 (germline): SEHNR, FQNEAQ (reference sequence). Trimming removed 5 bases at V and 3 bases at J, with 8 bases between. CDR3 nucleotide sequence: TGTGCCAGCAGCACCAGGGACTACGAGCAGTACTTC. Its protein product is CASSTRDYEQYF.

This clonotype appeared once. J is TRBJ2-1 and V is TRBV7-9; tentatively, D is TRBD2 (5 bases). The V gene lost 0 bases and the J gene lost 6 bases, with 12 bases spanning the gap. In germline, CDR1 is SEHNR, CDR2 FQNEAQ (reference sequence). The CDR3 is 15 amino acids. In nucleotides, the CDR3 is TGTGCCAGCAGCTTAGCTTTACTAGTTGTCAATGAGCAGTTCTTC. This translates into CASSLALLVVNEQFF. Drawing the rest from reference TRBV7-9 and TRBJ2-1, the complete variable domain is DTGVSQNPRHKITKRGQNVTFRCDPISEHNRLYWYRQTLGQGPEFLTYFQNEAQLEKSRLLSDRFSAERPKGSFSTLEIQRTEQGDSAMYLCASSLALLVVNEQFFGPGTRLTVL.

For the CDR3, the DNA is TGTGCCTGGAGTCGGAGCGGGGGGGACAGATACAATGAGCAGTTCTTC. Its protein product is CAWSRSGGDRYNEQFF. V gene TRBV30 combines with J gene TRBJ2-1; 10 bases agree with TRBD2. This CDR3 contains 16 residues. The germline V gene encodes CDR1 GTSNPN and CDR2 SVGIG (reference sequence). V lost 2 bases to trimming and J lost 4 bases; unmatched junction nucleotides: 8.

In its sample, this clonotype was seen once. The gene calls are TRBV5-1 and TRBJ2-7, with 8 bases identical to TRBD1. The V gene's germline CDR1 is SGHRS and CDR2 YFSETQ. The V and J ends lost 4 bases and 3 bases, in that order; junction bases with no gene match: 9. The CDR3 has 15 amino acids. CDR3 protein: CASSPRQGSRYEQYF. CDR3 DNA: TGCGCCAGCAGCCCAAGACAGGGGAGCCGCTACGAGCAGTACTTC.

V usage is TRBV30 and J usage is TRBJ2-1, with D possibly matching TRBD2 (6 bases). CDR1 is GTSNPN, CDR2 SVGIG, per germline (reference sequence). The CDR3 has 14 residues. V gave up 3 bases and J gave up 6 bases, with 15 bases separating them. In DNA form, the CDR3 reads TGTGCCTGGAGGGCGGGGTCCCTACCCAATGAGCAGTTCTTC. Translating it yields CAWRAGSLPNEQFF.

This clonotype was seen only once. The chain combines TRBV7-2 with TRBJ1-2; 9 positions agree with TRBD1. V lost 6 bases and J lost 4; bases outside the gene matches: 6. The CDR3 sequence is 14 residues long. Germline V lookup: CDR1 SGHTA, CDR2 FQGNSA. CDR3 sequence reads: CASRRPGQGYGYTF. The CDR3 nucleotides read TGTGCCAGCAGGAGACCGGGACAGGGCTATGGCTACACCTTC.

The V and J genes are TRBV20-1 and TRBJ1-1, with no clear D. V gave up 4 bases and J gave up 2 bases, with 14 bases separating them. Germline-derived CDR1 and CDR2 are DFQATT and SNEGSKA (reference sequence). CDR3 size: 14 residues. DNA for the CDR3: TGCAGTGCTATGGGAGGAGGGCGAAACACTGAAGCTTTCTTT. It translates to CSAMGGGRNTEAFF.

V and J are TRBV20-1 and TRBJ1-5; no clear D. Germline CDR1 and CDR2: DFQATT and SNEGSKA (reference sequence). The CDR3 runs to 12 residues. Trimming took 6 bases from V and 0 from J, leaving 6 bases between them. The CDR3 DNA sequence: TGCAGTGCAATGGGTAGCAATCAGCCCCAGCATTTT. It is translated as CSAMGSNQPQHF.

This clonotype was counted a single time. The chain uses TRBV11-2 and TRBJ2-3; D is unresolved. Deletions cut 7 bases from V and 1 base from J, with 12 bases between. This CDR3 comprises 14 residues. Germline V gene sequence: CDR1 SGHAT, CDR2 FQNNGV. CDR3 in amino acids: CASTPVWGTDTQYF. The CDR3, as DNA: TGTGCCAGCACCCCCGTGTGGGGCACAGATACGCAGTATTTT.

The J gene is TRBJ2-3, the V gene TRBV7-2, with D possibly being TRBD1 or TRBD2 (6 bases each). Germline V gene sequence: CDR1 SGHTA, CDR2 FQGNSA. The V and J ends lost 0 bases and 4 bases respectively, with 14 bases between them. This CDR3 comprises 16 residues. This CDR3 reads CASSLAGGGSPDTQYF. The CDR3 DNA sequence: TGTGCCAGCAGCTTAGCTGGAGGGGGTAGCCCAGATACGCAGTATTTT.

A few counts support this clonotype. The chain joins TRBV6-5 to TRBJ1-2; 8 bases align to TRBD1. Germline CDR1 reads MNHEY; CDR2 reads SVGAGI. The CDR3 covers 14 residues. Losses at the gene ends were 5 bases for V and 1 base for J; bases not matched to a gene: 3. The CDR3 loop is CASSVGQGNYGYTF. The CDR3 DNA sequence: TGTGCCAGCAGTGTTGGACAGGGTAACTATGGCTACACCTTC.

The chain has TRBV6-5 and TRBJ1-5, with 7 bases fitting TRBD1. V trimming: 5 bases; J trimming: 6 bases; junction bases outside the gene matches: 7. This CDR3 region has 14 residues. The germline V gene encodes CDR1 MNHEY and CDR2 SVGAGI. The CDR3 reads CASSPTGQGQPQHF. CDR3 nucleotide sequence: TGTGCCAGCAGTCCGACAGGGCAGGGTCAGCCCCAGCATTTT.

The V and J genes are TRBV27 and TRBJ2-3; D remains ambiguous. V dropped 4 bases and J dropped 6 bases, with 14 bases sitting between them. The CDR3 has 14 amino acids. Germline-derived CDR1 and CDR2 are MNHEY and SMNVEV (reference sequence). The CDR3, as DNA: TGTGCCAGCAGTTCCCCATGGTCCGGGGATACGCAGTATTTT. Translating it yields CASSSPWSGDTQYF.

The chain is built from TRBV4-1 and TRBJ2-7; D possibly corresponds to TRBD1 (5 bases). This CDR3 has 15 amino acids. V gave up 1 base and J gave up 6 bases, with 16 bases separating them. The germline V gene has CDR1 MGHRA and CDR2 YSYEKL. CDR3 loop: CASSQVPDSYIEQYF. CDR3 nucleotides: TGCGCCAGCAGCCAAGTCCCTGACAGCTACATCGAGCAGTACTTC.

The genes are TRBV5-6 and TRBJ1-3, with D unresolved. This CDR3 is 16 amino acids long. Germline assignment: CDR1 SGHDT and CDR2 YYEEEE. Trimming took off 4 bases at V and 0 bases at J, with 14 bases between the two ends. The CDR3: CASSPRGPRSGNTIYF. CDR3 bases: TGTGCCAGCAGCCCTCGCGGGCCCCGCTCTGGAAACACCATATATTTT.

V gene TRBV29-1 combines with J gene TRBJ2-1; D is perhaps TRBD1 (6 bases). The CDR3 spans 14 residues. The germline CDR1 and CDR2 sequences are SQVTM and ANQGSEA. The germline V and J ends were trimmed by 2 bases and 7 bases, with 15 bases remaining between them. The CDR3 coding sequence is TGCAGCGTTGAATATAGGACAGCGAGGAATGAGCAGTTCTTC. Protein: CSVEYRTARNEQFF.

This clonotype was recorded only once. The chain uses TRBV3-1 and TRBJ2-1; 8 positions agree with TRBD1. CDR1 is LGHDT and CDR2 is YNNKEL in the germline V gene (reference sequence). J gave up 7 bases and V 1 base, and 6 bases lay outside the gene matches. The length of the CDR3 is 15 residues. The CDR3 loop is CASSQAGGGGNEQFF. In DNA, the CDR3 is TGTGCCAGCAGCCAAGCAGGGGGCGGTGGAAATGAGCAGTTCTTC.

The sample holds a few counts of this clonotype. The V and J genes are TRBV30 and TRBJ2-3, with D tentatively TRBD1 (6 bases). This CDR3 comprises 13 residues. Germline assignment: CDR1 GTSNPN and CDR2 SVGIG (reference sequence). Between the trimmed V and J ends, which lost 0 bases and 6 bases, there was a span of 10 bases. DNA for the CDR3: TGTGCCTGGAGTGTGGGGGCCTCCGATACGCAGTATTTT. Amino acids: CAWSVGASDTQYF.

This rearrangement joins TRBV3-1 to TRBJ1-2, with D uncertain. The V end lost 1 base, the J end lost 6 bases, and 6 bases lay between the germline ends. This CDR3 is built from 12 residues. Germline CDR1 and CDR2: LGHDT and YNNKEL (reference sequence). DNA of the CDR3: TGTGCCAGCAGCCAAGCGAGGAATGGCTACACCTTC. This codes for CASSQARNGYTF. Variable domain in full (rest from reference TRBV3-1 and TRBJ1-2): DTAVSQTPKYLVTQMGNDKSIKCEQNLGHDTMYWYKQDSKKFLKIMFSYNNKELIINETVPNRFSPKSPDKAHLNLHINSLELGDSAVYFCASSQARNGYTFGSGTRLTVV.

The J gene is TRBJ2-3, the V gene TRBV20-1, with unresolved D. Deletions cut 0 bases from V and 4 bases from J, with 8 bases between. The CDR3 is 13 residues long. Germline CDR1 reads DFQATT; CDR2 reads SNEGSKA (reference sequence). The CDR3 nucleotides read TGCAGTGCTAGAGAAGGGCTGCCAGATACGCAGTATTTT. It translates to CSAREGLPDTQYF.